The 15 T cell receptor beta chains below come from one sample, sequenced in a study of vaccination effects on CD4 cells after COVID-19. Pools of viral peptides were used by the ViraFEST assay to expand antigen-specific CD4+ T cells ahead of sequencing. Once cultured for approximately ten days, the cells underwent separation to obtain CD4+ T cells. This individual contracted SARS-CoV-2 between March and December 2020, as verified by PCR. The protocol was immunoSEQ multiplex PCR, while the TCRdb copy is restricted to in-frame clones and leaves out a portion. The table shows some 35,000 clones, with about 78% occurring only once. The antigens of these receptors remain unknown. Here the sequenced sample was CD4+ T cells from PBMCs cultured with HCoV-NL63 spike peptides, taken before COVID-19 vaccination. The source is a human donor who had a prior SARS-CoV-2 infection.

CDR3 in amino acids: CASGGRLYSGANVLTF. The CDR3 region has the DNA TGTGCCAGCGGCGGGAGGCTATACTCTGGGGCCAACGTCCTGACTTTC. The gene calls are TRBV9 and TRBJ2-6, with 8 bases aligning to TRBD2. Unmatched junction bases numbered 6, after V lost 7 bases and J lost 0 bases. The CDR3 is made up of 16 amino acids. Germline CDR1 is SGDLS and CDR2 is YYNGEE. Complete variable domain (other parts from reference TRBV9 and TRBJ2-6): DSGVTQTPKHLITATGQRVTLRCSPRSGDLSVYWYQQSLDQGLQFLIQYYNGEERAKGNILERFSAQQFPDLHSELNLSSLELGDSALYFCASGGRLYSGANVLTFGAGSRLTVL.

This sequence joins TRBV9 and TRBJ2-1; D perhaps matches TRBD2 (6 bases). The CDR3 spans 14 residues. V gave up 5 bases and J gave up 5 bases, with 14 bases separating them. Looked up from germline, CDR1 is SGDLS and CDR2 is YYNGEE. The CDR3 coding sequence is TGTGCCAGCAGTACCATAGCGGACCACAATGAGCAGTTCTTC. It is translated as CASSTIADHNEQFF.

This sequence joins TRBV2 and TRBJ2-5, with 8 bases aligning to TRBD2. The CDR3 length is 15 residues. Trimming at V came to 1 base and at J to 3 bases, leaving 4 bases not matched to a gene. CDR1 and CDR2 from the germline V gene are SNHLY and FYNNEI. CDR3 sequence: CASSEETSVKETQYF. In nucleotides, the CDR3 is TGTGCCAGCAGTGAAGAGACTAGCGTTAAAGAGACCCAGTACTTC.

The chain has TRBV6-1 and TRBJ1-6; D unclear. The CDR3 contains 14 residues. Trimming removed 2 bases from V and 10 bases from J, with 12 bases in between. Germline CDR1 is MNHNS and CDR2 is SASEGT. The CDR3 spells CASSEIGIGSPLHF. CDR3 bases: TGTGCCAGCAGTGAAATAGGGATAGGCTCACCCCTCCACTTT.

This clone was picked up a small number of times. The chain links TRBV7-3 to TRBJ2-5; 10 positions match TRBD2. V shed 5 bases and J 5 bases; nucleotides not matched to a gene: 2. Germline CDR1 is SGHTA and CDR2 is FQGTGA. The CDR3 runs to 13 residues. The CDR3 reads CASSQTSGETQYF. In DNA form, the CDR3 reads TGTGCCAGCAGCCAGACTAGCGGGGAGACCCAGTACTTC.

This clone appeared once. CDR3 sequence: CASSPRDRGFEKLFF. CDR3 DNA: TGTGCCAGCAGCCCCCGGGACAGGGGTTTTGAAAAACTGTTTTTT. V gene TRBV7-2 combines with J gene TRBJ1-4; 10 nucleotides line up with TRBD1. CDR3 size: 15 residues. CDR1 and CDR2 (germline): SGHTA, FQGNSA. V was pared by 5 bases and J by 7 bases, with 7 bases of the junction left unmatched. Full variable domain (rest looked up from reference TRBV7-2 and TRBJ1-4): GAGVSQSPSNKVTEKGKDVELRCDPISGHTALYWYRQSLGQGLEFLIYFQGNSAPDKSGLPSDRFSAERTGGSVSTLTIQRTQQEDSAVYLCASSPRDRGFEKLFFGSGTQLSVL.

This rearrangement joins TRBV7-2 to TRBJ1-2, with D tentatively TRBD1 (5 bases). The germline CDR1 and CDR2 sequences are SGHTA and FQGNSA. The V end lost 5 bases, the J end lost 8 bases, and 18 bases lay between the germline ends. This CDR3 has 14 residues. CDR3 DNA: TGTGCCAGCAGCGAAGATGGGACGGGCCGCGGCTACACCTTC. Translated, it gives CASSEDGTGRGYTF. Full variable domain (outside the CDR3, taken from reference TRBV7-2 and TRBJ1-2): GAGVSQSPSNKVTEKGKDVELRCDPISGHTALYWYRQSLGQGLEFLIYFQGNSAPDKSGLPSDRFSAERTGGSVSTLTIQRTQQEDSAVYLCASSEDGTGRGYTFGSGTRLTVV.

The gene calls are TRBV7-2 and TRBJ2-3; 7 nucleotides match TRBD2. V shed 3 bases and J 0 bases; nucleotides not matched to a gene: 3. Germline V gene data show CDR1 as SGHTA and CDR2 as FQGNSA. The length of the CDR3 is 15 residues. CDR3 sequence: CASSLQRGSTDTQYF. The DNA of the CDR3 is TGTGCCAGCAGCTTGCAGCGGGGCAGCACAGATACGCAGTATTTT.

This clone was observed a handful of times. The CDR3 DNA reads as TGCGCCAGCAGCATGACGCTCGGGGCTTTGACCTACGAGCAGTACTTC. This encodes CASSMTLGALTYEQYF. This chain links TRBV4-1 with TRBJ2-7; D tentatively reads TRBD1 or TRBD2 (5 bases each). V was trimmed by 5 bases and J by 2 bases, leaving 19 bases between them. Germline loops: CDR1 MGHRA, CDR2 YSYEKL. The CDR3 extends over 16 amino acids.

The V gene is TRBV12-3 or TRBV12-4, the J gene TRBJ2-3; 7 positions match TRBD2. This CDR3 has 12 amino acids. Trimming cost V 5 bases and J 9 bases; bases outside gene matches: 5. CDR3 loop: CASSTPSGTQYF. The CDR3 bases are TGTGCCAGCAGTACTCCTAGCGGCACGCAGTATTTT.

DNA of the CDR3: TGTGCCAGCAGCACACAAATGGGCGCCGAGCAGTACTTC. It specifies CASSTQMGAEQYF. The gene calls are TRBV7-2 and TRBJ2-7; D unclear. The CDR3 covers 13 residues. The V end lost 5 bases, the J end lost 6 bases, and 14 bases lay between the germline ends. Germline CDR1 and CDR2: SGHTA and FQGNSA.

The chain couples TRBV13 to TRBJ2-7; TRBD2 matches at 10 bases. The CDR3 covers 15 residues. V trimming: 5 bases; J trimming: 1 base; junction bases outside the gene matches: 5. In germline, CDR1 is PRHDT, CDR2 FYEKMQ (reference sequence). The CDR3 nucleotides read TGTGCCAGCAGCACCAGGACTAGCGGTTCCTACGAGCAGTACTTC. It yields the protein CASSTRTSGSYEQYF.

The rearrangement joins TRBV19 to TRBJ2-7, with D perhaps given as TRBD1 or TRBD2 (5 bases each). Germline lookup yields CDR1 LNHDA and CDR2 SQIVND (reference sequence). The CDR3 consists of 17 residues. Deletions cut 5 bases from V and 6 bases from J, with 26 bases between. The CDR3 DNA follows: TGTGCCAGTAGTCGCTACGGGACCGGAAGATTAGCGTCCGAGCAGTACTTC. It specifies CASSRYGTGRLASEQYF.

The chain joins TRBV6-1 to TRBJ2-2; unclear D gene. Trimming stripped 6 bases from V and 0 bases from J, with 5 bases between. Germline CDR1 is MNHNS and CDR2 is SASEGT. The CDR3 runs 13 residues. CDR3 protein: CASRISNTGELFF. The CDR3 DNA sequence: TGTGCCAGCAGGATTTCGAACACCGGGGAGCTGTTTTTT.

The chain couples TRBV2 to TRBJ2-5, with 8 bases lining up with TRBD1. The germline V gene encodes CDR1 SNHLY and CDR2 FYNNEI. CDR3 size: 13 residues. V lost 6 bases and J lost 4; bases outside the gene matches: 4. The CDR3 region has the DNA TGTGCCAGCAGCGAGACAGGGGTAGAGACCCAGTACTTC. Translating gives CASSETGVETQYF.